Listed here are 18 T cell receptor beta chains from one sample, sequenced in a study of blood T cell repertoires in COVID-19. Produced via immunoSEQ multiplex PCR; TCRdb's table is partial and in-frame only. The profile shows 67,000 or so clones, roughly 83% of them singletons. The sequencing sample was made of peripheral blood. These TCRs come from a man aged 65 to 85 with acute or convalescent COVID-19.

This clone has only one observation. The chain carries TRBV28 and TRBJ2-7, with D perhaps matching TRBD1 (6 bases). Germline V gene sequence: CDR1 MDHEN, CDR2 SYDVKM. Trimming left V 2 bases short and J 0 bases short, with 11 bases between. The CDR3 runs to 15 residues. CDR3 loop: CASSLKYRASYEQYF. In nucleotides, the CDR3 is TGTGCCAGCAGTTTAAAATACAGGGCCTCCTACGAGCAGTACTTC.

This clone appeared a few times. This rearrangement joins TRBV6-2 or TRBV6-3 to TRBJ2-7, with TRBD2 matching over 15 bases. The CDR3 spans 17 residues. With V trimmed by 0 bases and J by 4 bases, 4 bases remained unmatched. Germline lookup yields CDR1 MNHEY and CDR2 SVGEGT. The CDR3 reads CASSYSIGTSGRYEQYF. The CDR3 DNA reads TGTGCCAGCAGTTACTCGATCGGGACTAGCGGGAGGTACGAGCAGTACTTC.

The chain uses TRBV11-2 and TRBJ1-1; the D is unclear. Per the germline V gene, CDR1 is SGHAT and CDR2 is FQNNGV. This CDR3 comprises 15 residues. V was pared by 0 bases and J by 1 base, with 9 bases between. CDR3 bases: TGTGCCAGCAGCTTAGATCAGGCGGGGAACACTGAAGCTTTCTTT. This gives the protein CASSLDQAGNTEAFF.

This clone was picked up a small number of times. This chain uses TRBV5-4 with TRBJ2-1; D uncertain. V was clipped by 4 bases and J by 4 bases, with 15 bases between them. This CDR3 comprises 15 residues. The V gene's germline CDR1 is SGHNT and CDR2 YYREEE (reference sequence). CDR3 in DNA: TGTGCCAGCAGCCCCGAAAGCGCAGTATACAATGAGCAGTTCTTC. Protein product: CASSPESAVYNEQFF.

This chain uses TRBV30 with TRBJ2-7, with 8 bases matching TRBD2. The ends lost 4 bases at V and 3 bases at J; junction bases unmatched: 5. This CDR3 region has 13 residues. The germline gives CDR1 GTSNPN, CDR2 SVGIG (reference sequence). The CDR3 region has the DNA TGTGCCTGGAAAGCGGGAGCTCTCTACGAGCAGTACTTC. Its translation: CAWKAGALYEQYF.

The rearrangement uses TRBV27 and TRBJ1-4, with a weak D call TRBD1 (5 bases). V dropped 6 bases and J dropped 4 bases, with 9 bases sitting between them. Looked up from germline, CDR1 is MNHEY and CDR2 is SMNVEV (reference sequence). The CDR3 is 13 amino acids. CDR3 residues: CASSLGLNEKLFF. Here the CDR3 DNA reads TGTGCCAGCAGCTTGGGGCTTAATGAAAAACTGTTTTTT.

V usage is TRBV5-1 and J usage is TRBJ1-6; D not resolved. CDR1 and CDR2 from the germline V gene are SGHRS and YFSETQ. V was trimmed by 4 bases and J by 2 bases, leaving 16 bases between them. The CDR3 consists of 17 residues. CDR3 sequence: CASSPSIGAAYNSPLHF. CDR3 nucleotide sequence: TGCGCCAGCAGCCCATCCATAGGAGCGGCCTATAATTCACCCCTCCACTTT.

V and J are TRBV6-5 and TRBJ1-1; tentative D call: TRBD1 (6 bases). V was clipped by 6 bases and J by 2 bases, with 13 bases between them. CDR3 length: 14 residues. CDR1 MNHEY and CDR2 SVGAGI come from the germline V gene. The CDR3, as DNA: TGTGCCAGCAGGCCCCGGACAGACAACACTGAAGCTTTCTTT. The encoded protein is CASRPRTDNTEAFF.

This sequence joins TRBV11-3 and TRBJ2-2; D is possibly TRBD2 (6 bases). The V end lost 3 bases, the J end lost 3 bases, and 11 bases lay between the germline ends. The V gene's germline CDR1 is SGHNT and CDR2 YENEEA. The CDR3 has 15 amino acids. As DNA, the CDR3 is TGTGCCAGCAGCTTTGGGACTGAGTACACCGGGGAGCTGTTTTTT. Translated, it gives CASSFGTEYTGELFF. The whole variable domain, filled in from reference TRBV11-3 and TRBJ2-2, reads EAGVVQSPRYKIIEKKQPVAFWCNPISGHNTLYWYLQNLGQGPELLIRYENEEAVDDSQLPKDRFSAERLKGVDSTLKIQPAELGDSAVYLCASSFGTEYTGELFFGEGSRLTVL.

The chain couples TRBV5-1 to TRBJ2-7; a weak D match, TRBD2 (6 bases). Germline assignment: CDR1 SGHRS and CDR2 YFSETQ. The V end lost 4 bases, the J end lost 2 bases, and 13 bases lay between the germline ends. The CDR3 extends over 14 amino acids. The CDR3 DNA sequence: TGCGCCAGCAGCCGTGGGACTGGAACCTACGAGCAGTACTTC. The encoded protein is CASSRGTGTYEQYF.

The rearrangement uses TRBV10-1 and TRBJ2-2; D unclear. From germline, CDR1 is WNHNN and CDR2 SYGVQD (reference sequence). Trimming cost V 5 bases and J 2 bases, with 3 bases left between them. The CDR3 sequence is 12 residues long. CDR3 in DNA: TGCGCCAGCAGTTCAAACACCGGGGAGCTGTTTTTT. This encodes CASSSNTGELFF.

CDR3 loop: CSVHGQNGETQYF. The CDR3 nucleotides read TGCAGCGTCCACGGACAGAATGGAGAGACCCAGTACTTC. The gene calls are TRBV29-1 and TRBJ2-5; D possibly corresponds to TRBD1 (6 bases). V lost 6 bases, J lost 4 bases, and 15 bases lay in between. The germline V gene encodes CDR1 SQVTM and CDR2 ANQGSEA. The CDR3 totals 13 residues.

The V call is TRBV27, the J call TRBJ1-5; TRBD1 matches 10 bases. The CDR3 contains 18 residues. The J segment lost 6 bases and the V segment lost 6 bases, leaving 17 bases of the junction unmatched. The germline V gene encodes CDR1 MNHEY and CDR2 SMNVEV (reference sequence). The CDR3 nucleotides read TGTGCCAGCAGCCCTCGGACAGGGGGTGCCATGTTGAGTCAGCCCCAGCATTTT. Protein product: CASSPRTGGAMLSQPQHF.

This rearrangement joins TRBV6-2 or TRBV6-3 to TRBJ2-4; the match to TRBD2 covers 9 bases. The ends lost 2 bases at V and 3 bases at J; junction bases unmatched: 11. The CDR3 totals 18 residues. Germline V CDR1 and CDR2: MNHEY, SVGEGT. The CDR3: CASSYDFSGSGGKNIQYF. CDR3 nucleotide sequence: TGTGCCAGCAGTTACGACTTTAGCGGGAGCGGGGGCAAAAACATTCAGTACTTC.

This clone was seen once. J is TRBJ1-5 and V is TRBV28; a weak D match, TRBD1 (5 bases). Germline CDR1 and CDR2: MDHEN and SYDVKM. Trimming shortened V by 2 bases and J by 5 bases, and 13 bases separated the two germline ends. CDR3 length: 15 amino acids. The CDR3 DNA follows: TGTGCCAGCAGTTTAGGGGGGGACCGGGATCAGCCCCAGCATTTT. Residues: CASSLGGDRDQPQHF.

The V call is TRBV7-3, the J call TRBJ2-2; 11 nucleotides match TRBD2. V shed 5 bases, J shed 6 bases, and the junction held 11 bases outside the gene matches. Germline CDR1 and CDR2: SGHTA and FQGTGA. CDR3 length: 17 amino acids. CDR3 sequence (DNA): TGTGCCAGCAGCCTCTCCCCACATAGCGGGAGGGCCGGGGAGCTGTTTTTT. This codes for CASSLSPHSGRAGELFF.

The chain recombines TRBV6-5 with TRBJ1-1; TRBD1 might be the D (5 bases). In germline, CDR1 is MNHEY, CDR2 SVGAGI. With 0 bases removed from V and 0 bases from J, the gap between germline ends came to 8 bases. The CDR3 has 15 amino acids. CDR3: CASSYSGTMNTEAFF. The CDR3 DNA reads as TGTGCCAGCAGTTACTCAGGGACTATGAACACTGAAGCTTTCTTT.

V gene TRBV19 combines with J gene TRBJ2-1; 10 bases align to TRBD2. Unmatched junction bases numbered 16, after V lost 7 bases and J lost 10 bases. This CDR3 spans 16 amino acids. Germline values: CDR1 LNHDA, CDR2 SQIVND (reference sequence). CDR3 bases: TGTGCCAGTATGTTTCCTAGCGGGAGCCCCGGAGGCGAGCAGTTCTTC. Protein product: CASMFPSGSPGGEQFF.